Sequencing of this TCR beta chain was carried out in a study of neurological immune-mediated disorders. Study-level results: The greatest TCR clonal expansion occurred in HTLV-1-associated myelopathy and the least in multiple sclerosis, which fell below healthy controls.

This clonotype was counted ten times or more. The antigen is undetermined. In TCRdb, the 5' RACE reads were re-called with MiXCR into one record per CDR3 protein. The sample carries more than 45,000 distinct CDR3 sequences, roughly 3.5% recorded once. Looked up from germline, CDR1 is DFQATT and CDR2 is SNEGSKA (reference sequence). V dropped 2 bases and J dropped 0 bases, with 7 bases sitting between them. The CDR3 spans 14 residues. The receptor comes from a woman under 40 with multiple sclerosis. The chain couples TRBV20-1 to TRBJ1-4; D is perhaps TRBD1 (5 bases). Specimen: PBMCs. CDR3 in amino acids: CSARRGATNEKLFF. In DNA, the CDR3 is TGCAGTGCTAGAAGGGGAGCAACTAATGAAAAACTGTTTTTT.